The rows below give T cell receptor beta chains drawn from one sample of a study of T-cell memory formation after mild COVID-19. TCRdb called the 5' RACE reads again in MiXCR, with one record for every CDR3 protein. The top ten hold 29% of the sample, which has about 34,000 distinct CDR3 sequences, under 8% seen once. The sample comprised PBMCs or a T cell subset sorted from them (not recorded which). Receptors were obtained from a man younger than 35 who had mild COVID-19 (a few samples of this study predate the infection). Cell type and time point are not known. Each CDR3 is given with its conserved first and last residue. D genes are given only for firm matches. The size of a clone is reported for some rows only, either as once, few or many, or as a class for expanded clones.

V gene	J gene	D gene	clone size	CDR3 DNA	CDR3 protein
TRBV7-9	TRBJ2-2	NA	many	TGTGCCAGCAGCCCTCGCGACGGTGCGAACACCGGGGAGCTGTTTTTT	CASSPRDGANTGELFF
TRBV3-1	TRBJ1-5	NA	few	TGTGCCAGCAGCCAAGGGGCTTTAAGCAATCAGCCCCAGCATTTT	CASSQGALSNQPQHF
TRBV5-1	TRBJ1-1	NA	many	TGCGCCAGCAGCTCACAGGGTAACACTGAAGCTTTCTTT	CASSSQGNTEAFF
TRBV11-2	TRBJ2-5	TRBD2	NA	TGTGCCAGCAGCTTAACAGCGGGGGGGACAGAGACCCAGTACTTC	CASSLTAGGTETQYF
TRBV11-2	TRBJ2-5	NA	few	TGTGCCAGCAGCTTGCTACTTCAAGAGACCCAGTACTTC	CASSLLLQETQYF
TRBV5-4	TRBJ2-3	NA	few	TGTGCCAGCAGCTTGTTCGGTGCGGATACGCAGTATTTT	CASSLFGADTQYF
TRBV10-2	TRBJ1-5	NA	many	TGCGCCAGCAGTGAGTCGCATAGGGATCAGCCCCAGCATTTT	CASSESHRDQPQHF
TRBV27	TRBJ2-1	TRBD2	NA	TGTGCCAGCAGTCCAACATCGACTAGCGGGGCAAATGAGCAGTTCTTC	CASSPTSTSGANEQFF
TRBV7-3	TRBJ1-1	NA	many	TGTGCCAGCAGCAATAATGGGGACACTGAAGCTTTCTTT	CASSNNGDTEAFF
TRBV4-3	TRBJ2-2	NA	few	TGCGCCAGCAGCCAAGATCCAAACCCCCGGACCGGGGAGCTGTTTTTT	CASSQDPNPRTGELFF
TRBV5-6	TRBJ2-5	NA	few	TGTGCCAGCAGCTTGGGGGCAGGGCGGGAGACCCAGTACTTC	CASSLGAGRETQYF
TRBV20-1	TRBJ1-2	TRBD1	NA	TGCAGTGCGGAGACAGGGAACGATGGCTACACCTTC	CSAETGNDGYTF
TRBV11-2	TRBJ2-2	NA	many	TGTGCCAGCAGACAACAGGGAGCCGGGGAGCTGTTTTTT	CASRQQGAGELFF
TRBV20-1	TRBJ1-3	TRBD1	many	TGCAGTGCTAGTCAGGGGGCTGGGGGAAACACCATATATTTT	CSASQGAGGNTIYF
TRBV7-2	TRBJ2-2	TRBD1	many	TGTGCCAGCAGCTTCCGGACAGGCGTCACCGGGGAGCTGTTTTTT	CASSFRTGVTGELFF
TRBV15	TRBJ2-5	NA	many	TGTGCCACCAGCTCCCGGGACATCATGGGGACCCAGTACTTC	CATSSRDIMGTQYF
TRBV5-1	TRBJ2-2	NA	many	TGCGCCAGCAGCTCGGGGGACACCTTCTCCCCCGGGGAGCTGTTTTTT	CASSSGDTFSPGELFF
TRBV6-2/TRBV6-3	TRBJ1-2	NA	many	TGTGCCAGCAGTCGGCAGGCTGACTATGGCTACACCTTC	CASSRQADYGYTF
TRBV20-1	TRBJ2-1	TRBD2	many	TGCAGTGCTAGAGATGTATCTGGCGGGGGGGCCTACAATGAGCAGTTCTTC	CSARDVSGGGAYNEQFF
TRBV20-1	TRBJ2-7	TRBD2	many	TGCAGTGCTACTCCAAGTCCGGTAGCGGGGTTCTACGAGCAGTACTTC	CSATPSPVAGFYEQYF
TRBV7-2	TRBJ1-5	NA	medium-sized	TGTGCCAGCAGCTTAGACGATATCCAACCCCAGCATTTT	CASSLDDIQPQHF
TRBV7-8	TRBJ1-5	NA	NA	TGTGCCAGCAGCCAAGGGTATAGCAATCAGCCCCAGCATTTT	CASSQGYSNQPQHF
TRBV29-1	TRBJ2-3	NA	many	TGCAGCGTTGAAGCGGCGAGTGATACGCAGTATTTT	CSVEAASDTQYF
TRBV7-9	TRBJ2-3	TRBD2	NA	TGTGCCAGCAGCTCGGACGGGGGGGCCGCAGATACGCAGTATTTT	CASSSDGGAADTQYF
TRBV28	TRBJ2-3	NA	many	TGTGCCAGCAGTGCCACACACAGGGGAGGAACGCAGTATTTT	CASSATHRGGTQYF
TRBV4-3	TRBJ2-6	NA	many	TGCGCCAGCAGCCAAGATCTTGGGTCTGGGGCCAACGTCCTGACTTTC	CASSQDLGSGANVLTF
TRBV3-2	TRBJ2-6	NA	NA	TGTGCCAGCAGCCGAGGAATGGAGCGGGGGGGCCTCTTCGGTGAACACTCTGGGGCCAACGTCCTGACTTTC	CASSRGMERGGLFGEHSGANVLTF
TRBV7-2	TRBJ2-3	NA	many	TGTGCCAGCAGCTTATTTAGGGGGCGGGGGACCAGCACAGATACGCAGTATTTT	CASSLFRGRGTSTDTQYF
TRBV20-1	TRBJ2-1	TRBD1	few	TGCAGTGCTAGAGACTTTGACAGGGTGGACAATGAGCAGTTCTTC	CSARDFDRVDNEQFF
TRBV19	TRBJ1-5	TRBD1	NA	TGTGCCAGTAGTCCCAGGGGGCTGGGTCAGCCCCAGCATTTT	CASSPRGLGQPQHF
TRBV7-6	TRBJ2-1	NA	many	TGTGCCAGCAGCTTAGCGTCACTAGCCAATGAGCAGTTCTTC	CASSLASLANEQFF
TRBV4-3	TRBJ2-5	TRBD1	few	TGCGCCAGCAGCCAAGCACAGGGGGTCGGGGAGACCCAGTACTTC	CASSQAQGVGETQYF
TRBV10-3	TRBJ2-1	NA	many	TGTGCCATCAGGACCCTAGGTCCTGAGCAGTTCTTC	CAIRTLGPEQFF
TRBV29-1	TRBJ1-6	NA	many	TGCAGCGTTGCGAGGGTCCAGGGATCACCCCTCCACTTT	CSVARVQGSPLHF
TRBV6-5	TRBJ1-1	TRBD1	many	TGTGCCAGCAGTGCGCCGGGACAGGGATACACTGAAGCTTTCTTT	CASSAPGQGYTEAFF
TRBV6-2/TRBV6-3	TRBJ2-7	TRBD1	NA	TGTGCCAGCAGTCGGACAGGGCTCTCCGAGCAGTACTTC	CASSRTGLSEQYF
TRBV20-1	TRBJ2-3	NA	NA	TGCAGTGCCAAGCATACCCACTCTAGCACAGATACGCAGTATTTT	CSAKHTHSSTDTQYF
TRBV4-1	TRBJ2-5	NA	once	TGCGCCAGCAGCCAGGACCAAGAGACCCAGTACTTC	CASSQDQETQYF
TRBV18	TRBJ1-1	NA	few	TGTGCCAGCTCACCCAGTCCAAAGGGGACTGAAGCTTTCTTT	CASSPSPKGTEAFF
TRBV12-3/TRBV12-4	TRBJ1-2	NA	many	TGTGCCAGCAGCCGGGGAGGGGACTATGGCTACACCTTC	CASSRGGDYGYTF